These 14 T cell receptor beta chains were sequenced from one sample in a study of cytotoxic CD8 clonotypes in ibrutinib-treated CLL. Profiled with immunoSEQ multiplex PCR; TCRdb holds only in-frame clones, not every one. The sample yields 300,000 to 400,000 clones, over 60% seen once. This specimen was PBMCs, taken after 36 months of ibrutinib treatment. The receptor source for this set is a human donor with chronic lymphocytic leukemia.

The chain has TRBV15 and TRBJ2-7, with D unresolved. Trimming removed 3 bases at V and 3 bases at J, with 15 bases between. The CDR3 runs 15 residues. Germline CDR1 is LNHNV and CDR2 is YYDKDF (reference sequence). The CDR3 protein is CATSSPWAKIYEQYF. In nucleotides, the CDR3 is TGTGCCACCAGCAGTCCTTGGGCTAAAATCTACGAGCAGTACTTC.

Only one count was recorded for this clone. J is TRBJ1-1 and V is TRBV14, with D possibly matching TRBD1 (5 bases). The V end lost 1 base, the J end lost 3 bases, and 12 bases lay between the germline ends. Germline values: CDR1 SGHDN, CDR2 FVKESK. This CDR3 is 15 amino acids long. DNA for the CDR3: TGTGCCAGCAGCCAAGTTTGGAGAGGGGACACTGAAGCTTTCTTT. It is translated as CASSQVWRGDTEAFF.

V usage is TRBV12-5 and J usage is TRBJ2-7; D possibly corresponds to TRBD2 (7 bases). The CDR3 loop spans 13 amino acids. CDR1 LGHNT and CDR2 FRNRAP come from the germline V gene. V was pared by 6 bases and J by 2 bases, with 11 bases between. In DNA form, the CDR3 reads TGTGCTAGTGGGCGGGGGACAACCTACGAGCAGTACTTC. It encodes CASGRGTTYEQYF.

The chain has TRBV28 and TRBJ2-7; TRBD1 matches 9 bases. The V and J ends lost 10 bases and 3 bases, in that order; junction bases with no gene match: 7. Germline CDR1 MDHEN, CDR2 SYDVKM. The CDR3 sequence is 13 residues long. The CDR3 here is CAISGQGNYEQYF. DNA for the CDR3: TGTGCCATATCCGGACAGGGGAACTACGAGCAGTACTTC.

A word on this clone: This sample includes further DNA sequences coding for the same CDR3. The chain carries TRBV18 and TRBJ1-1; 10 nucleotides match TRBD1. CDR1 is KGHSH, CDR2 LQKENI, per germline. The CDR3 consists of 13 residues. The ends lost 3 bases at V and 5 bases at J; junction bases unmatched: 0. CDR3 bases: TGTGCCAGCTCACCGGGACAGGGGACTGAAGCTTTCTTT. This codes for CASSPGQGTEAFF. Together with reference TRBV18 and TRBJ1-1, the CDR3 gives the full variable domain: NAGVMQNPRHLVRRRGQEARLRCSPMKGHSHVYWYRQLPEEGLKFMVYLQKENIIDESGMPKERFSAEFPKEGPSILRIQQVVRGDSAAYFCASSPGQGTEAFFGQGTRLTVV.

The gene calls are TRBV7-6 and TRBJ1-2; D possibly corresponds to TRBD1 (5 bases). Germline-derived CDR1 and CDR2 are SGHVS and FNYEAQ. Trimming left V 8 bases short and J 8 bases short, with 18 bases between. CDR3 length: 13 amino acids. The CDR3 region has the DNA TGTGCCAGCTCCGGAGACGGGGGTCGCGGCTACACCTTC. Encoded protein: CASSGDGGRGYTF.

This chain joins TRBV7-3 and TRBJ2-7; D gene uncertain. Germline assignment: CDR1 SGHTA and CDR2 FQGTGA. With 0 bases removed from V and 6 bases from J, the gap between germline ends came to 9 bases. This CDR3 region has 13 residues. CDR3 protein: CASSLTVWGEQYF. The CDR3 DNA is TGTGCCAGCAGCTTAACAGTCTGGGGCGAGCAGTACTTC.

In this sample, this clone turned up a few times. The chain combines TRBV6-5 with TRBJ1-1, with D uncertain. Germline V gives CDR1 MNHEY, CDR2 SVGAGI. This CDR3 is built from 13 residues. The V end lost 2 bases, the J end lost 1 base, and 5 bases lay between the germline ends. This CDR3 is CASSYLRNTEAFF. The CDR3 DNA reads TGTGCCAGCAGTTACCTAAGGAACACTGAAGCTTTCTTT.

Only a few counts were recorded for this clone. J is TRBJ1-5 and V is TRBV5-6; D uncertain. The germline V gene has CDR1 SGHDT and CDR2 YYEEEE. The V end was cut by 3 bases, the J end by 10 bases, with 11 bases between. This CDR3 has 12 amino acids. CDR3 sequence reads: CASSSKSGPQHF. The CDR3 DNA sequence: TGTGCCAGCAGCTCCAAAAGTGGCCCCCAGCATTTT.

CDR3 nucleotide sequence: TGCGCCAGCAGCCAAGGACCGGACAAGGCGGCTGAAAAACTGTTTTTT. Protein product: CASSQGPDKAAEKLFF. The chain uses TRBV4-3 and TRBJ1-4; D may be TRBD1 (5 bases). Germline CDR1 LGHNA, CDR2 YSLEER. This CDR3 spans 16 amino acids. Between the trimmed V and J ends, which lost 1 base and 7 bases, there was a span of 16 bases.

The V call is TRBV9, the J call TRBJ1-1, with D possibly TRBD1 on 5 matching bases. The CDR3 sequence is 13 residues long. Germline lookup yields CDR1 SGDLS and CDR2 YYNGEE. The V and J ends lost 3 bases and 10 bases respectively, with 16 bases between them. The CDR3 DNA sequence: TGTGCCAGCAGCGGGGTACCGACAGACATAGCTTTCTTT. Protein: CASSGVPTDIAFF.

The chain employs TRBV6-6 and TRBJ2-2; 7 nucleotides match TRBD2. Germline CDR1 is MNHNY and CDR2 is SVGAGI (reference sequence). The CDR3 runs to 16 residues. V dropped 4 bases and J dropped 4; count of bases not matched to a gene: 9. The CDR3 spells CASSSPAGEGTGELFF. Here the CDR3 DNA reads TGTGCCAGCAGTTCCCCCGCGGGGGAAGGCACCGGGGAGCTGTTTTTT.

This clone was counted many times. This sequence joins TRBV6-6 and TRBJ2-3; 8 nucleotides line up with TRBD1. With V trimmed by 5 bases and J by 7 bases, 5 bases remained unmatched. CDR3 length equals 13 residues. The V gene's germline CDR1 is MNHNY and CDR2 SVGAGI (reference sequence). The CDR3 DNA is TGTGCCAGCAGTCCTCAGGGGGCGAATACGCAGTATTTT. Translation gives CASSPQGANTQYF.

The CDR3 reads CASSPRANTEAFF. The CDR3 DNA is TGCGCCAGCAGCCCTAGGGCGAACACTGAAGCTTTCTTT. The V call is TRBV5-1, the J call TRBJ1-1; D remains ambiguous. Germline values: CDR1 SGHRS, CDR2 YFSETQ. The CDR3 is made up of 13 amino acids. The V gene lost 4 bases and the J gene lost 1 base, with 8 bases spanning the gap.